This TCR beta chain was sequenced in a study of T cell changes during pregnancy in multiple sclerosis. Profiled with immunoSEQ multiplex PCR; TCRdb holds only in-frame clones, not every one. The sample contains 79,000 or so clones, roughly 92% of which appear only once. Germline lookup yields CDR1 GTSNPN and CDR2 SVGIG (reference sequence). Trimming took 4 bases from V and 4 from J, leaving 8 bases between them. The CDR3 sequence is 12 residues long. The chain joins TRBV30 to TRBJ2-4; D call uncertain. This clonotype was obtained from a female donor with multiple sclerosis, enrolled in a pregnancy study. The sample consisted of CD4+ T cells from peripheral blood mononuclear cells, taken before pregnancy. The chain's CDR3 is CAWTHGKNIQYF. The CDR3 DNA is TGTGCCTGGACCCACGGGAAAAACATTCAGTACTTC.